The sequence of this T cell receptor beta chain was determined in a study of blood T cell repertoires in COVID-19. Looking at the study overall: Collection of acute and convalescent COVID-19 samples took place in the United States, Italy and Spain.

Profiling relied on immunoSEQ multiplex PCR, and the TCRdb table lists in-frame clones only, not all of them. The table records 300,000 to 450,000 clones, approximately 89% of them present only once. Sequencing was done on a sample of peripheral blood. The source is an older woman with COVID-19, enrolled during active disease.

The CDR3 reads CASSYQTGTGNTIYF. CDR3 nucleotide sequence: TGTGCCAGCAGTTACCAGACAGGGACTGGAAACACCATATATTTT. V usage is TRBV6-5 and J usage is TRBJ1-3; TRBD1 aligns across 7 bases. The germline V gene encodes CDR1 MNHEY and CDR2 SVGAGI. Trimming took 2 bases from V and 2 from J; bases not matched to a gene: 3. The CDR3 length is 15 residues.